The clone carrying this TCR beta chain was recorded many times. Its target is not known. Documented time point: sample taken at primary tumor resection. A total of about 73 untreated early-stage non-small cell lung cancer patients served as donors. Unsorted whole RNA of tumor, nontumor lung or frozen PBMC was sequenced. The sample is drawn from a study of spatial heterogeneity in lung cancer. On the study more broadly: Fewer alpha-chain than beta-chain sequences were consistently detected.

TCRdb reprocessed the 5' RACE reads with MiXCR, giving one entry per CDR3 protein. The data show around 2,700 distinct CDR3 sequences, around 1.5% seen once. This CDR3 is 14 amino acids long. The V end was cut by 5 bases, the J end by 0 bases, with 10 bases between. The germline gives CDR1 SGHVS, CDR2 FQNEAQ. Study conclusions and caveats: Mutation counts in tumors were tracked by counts of expanded intratumoral alpha and beta TCRs. Estimation of coverage gave values of approximately 6.8% for alpha and around 14% for beta chains in tumor T cells.

This sample comprised lung tumor tissue, obtained at surgery. This chain uses TRBV7-8 with TRBJ1-1, with unresolved D. The sequence was collected from a male donor with early-stage non-small cell lung cancer. CDR3 loop: CASSQQTVNTEAFF. The CDR3 bases are TGTGCCAGCAGCCAGCAGACTGTGAACACTGAAGCTTTCTTT. The full variable domain, in which reference TRBV7-8 and TRBJ1-1 provide the parts outside the CDR3, is GAGVSQSPRYKVAKRGQDVALRCDPISGHVSLFWYQQALGQGPEFLTYFQNEAQLDKSGLPSDRFFAERPEGSVSTLKIQRTQQEDSAVYLCASSQQTVNTEAFFGQGTRLTVV.